These 6 T cell receptor beta chains came from one sample sequenced in a study of blood T cell repertoires in COVID-19. Assay: immunoSEQ multiplex PCR; the TCRdb copy retains only in-frame clones and omits some. Among fewer than 350,000 clones listed, about 90% were seen once. The sequencing input was PBMCs or T cells enriched from blood (not recorded which). The receptors shown here come from a woman aged 25 to 39 with acute COVID-19.

The rearrangement uses TRBV7-9 and TRBJ1-4; 9 bases align to TRBD1. The CDR3 contains 14 residues. Germline V gene sequence: CDR1 SEHNR, CDR2 FQNEAQ (reference sequence). Trimming removed 5 bases from V and 2 bases from J; junction bases left unmatched: 0. Written as DNA, the CDR3 is TGTGCCAGCAGCGGACAGGGGACTAATGAAAAACTGTTTTTT. Translating gives CASSGQGTNEKLFF. Based on the CDR3 plus reference TRBV7-9 and TRBJ1-4, the full variable domain is DTGVSQNPRHKITKRGQNVTFRCDPISEHNRLYWYRQTLGQGPEFLTYFQNEAQLEKSRLLSDRFSAERPKGSFSTLEIQRTEQGDSAMYLCASSGQGTNEKLFFGSGTQLSVL.

The CDR3 loop reads CASSPSSASGAYNEQFF. Written as DNA, the CDR3 is TGTGCCAGCAGTCCTTCCTCGGCTAGCGGGGCCTACAATGAGCAGTTCTTC. The chain has TRBV28 and TRBJ2-1, with 9 bases fitting TRBD2. The CDR3 loop spans 17 amino acids. CDR1 and CDR2 from the germline V gene are MDHEN and SYDVKM. The trim removed 5 bases at V and 2 bases at J, leaving 10 bases unmatched.

This chain links TRBV29-1 with TRBJ2-1; 11 bases match TRBD2. V shed 7 bases, J shed 2 bases, and the junction held 4 bases outside the gene matches. CDR1 SQVTM and CDR2 ANQGSEA come from the germline V gene. CDR3 length: 14 residues. The CDR3 loop is CSETSGRTYNEQFF. As DNA, the CDR3 is TGCAGCGAAACTAGCGGGAGAACCTACAATGAGCAGTTCTTC.

The chain employs TRBV28 and TRBJ1-1; tentatively, D is TRBD1 (6 bases). Germline loops: CDR1 MDHEN, CDR2 SYDVKM. V lost 10 bases and J lost 2, with 20 bases in between. The CDR3 is 15 residues long. The CDR3 coding sequence is TGTGCCATCCATACTGAAGGCAGGGGAAACACTGAAGCTTTCTTT. Residues: CAIHTEGRGNTEAFF.

The chain links TRBV4-1 to TRBJ2-1; TRBD2 matches at 12 bases. V gave up 4 bases and J gave up 0 bases; unmatched junction bases: 13. CDR3 length equals 20 residues. Germline V gene data show CDR1 as MGHRA and CDR2 as YSYEKL. The CDR3 here is CASSPSGTSGSVGSYNEQFF. The CDR3 region has the DNA TGCGCCAGCAGCCCGAGCGGGACTAGCGGGTCAGTGGGCTCCTACAATGAGCAGTTCTTC.

The chain is built from TRBV28 and TRBJ2-1; 11 bases are shared with TRBD2. The ends lost 6 bases at V and 7 bases at J; junction bases unmatched: 11. The germline CDR1 and CDR2 sequences are MDHEN and SYDVKM. The CDR3 runs 16 residues. The chain's CDR3 is CASRLILAGGGNEQFF. In DNA form, the CDR3 reads TGTGCCAGCAGACTAATCCTAGCGGGGGGAGGTAATGAGCAGTTCTTC.